These T cell receptor beta chains were read from a single sample in a study of blood T cell repertoires in COVID-19. Repertoires were generated with immunoSEQ multiplex PCR, while TCRdb's copy carries only in-frame clones and drops some. The sample shows around 250,000 clones, 89% of them seen only once. Input material: peripheral blood. Receptors were obtained from a middle-aged woman who had recovered from COVID-19. Each CDR3 is given with its conserved first and last residue. The D gene is left open where the match is weak. Rows may omit the clone size; those that give it use once, few, many or a size class.

TRBJ2-5 | TRBD1 | TRBV5-4 | few | CASSLGDSQETQYF | TGTGCCAGCAGCTTGGGGGACAGCCAAGAGACCCAGTACTTC
TRBJ1-1 | . | TRBV14 | . | CASGGQYGEAFF | TGTGCCAGCGGCGGACAGTACGGGGAAGCTTTCTTT
TRBJ2-7 | . | TRBV18 | . | CASSPGGQLYEQYF | TGTGCCAGCTCACCCGGGGGGCAACTCTACGAGCAGTACTTC
TRBJ2-7 | . | TRBV9 | . | CASSSDNSYEQYF | TGTGCCAGCAGCTCGGACAACTCCTACGAGCAGTACTTC
TRBJ2-5 | . | TRBV10-1 | . | CASSEGFQETQYF | TGCGCCAGCAGTGAGGGCTTCCAAGAGACCCAGTACTTC
TRBJ2-1 | TRBD2 | TRBV18 | . | CASLHSGRSRTSYNEQFF | TGTGCCAGCTTACATAGCGGGAGATCAAGAACCTCCTACAATGAGCAGTTCTTC
TRBJ2-5 | TRBD1 | TRBV18 | . | CASSPQPGTGYQETQYF | TGTGCCAGCTCACCGCAACCCGGGACAGGATACCAAGAGACCCAGTACTTC
TRBJ2-7 | TRBD2 | TRBV29-1 | . | CSAITGTRILTGEQYF | TGCAGCGCGATCACGGGGACTAGAATATTAACGGGCGAGCAGTACTTC
TRBJ2-7 | TRBD1 | TRBV4-2 | few | CASSQDGGTGGYEQYF | TGTGCCAGCAGCCAAGATGGGGGGACAGGGGGCTACGAGCAGTACTTC
TRBJ2-1 | TRBD1 | TRBV2 | . | CASSEQQDRGWQEQFF | TGTGCCAGCAGTGAACAGCAGGACAGGGGTTGGCAAGAGCAGTTCTTC
TRBJ2-1 | . | TRBV28 | . | CASRPGQSNEQFF | TGTGCCAGCAGGCCGGGACAATCCAATGAGCAGTTCTTC